Listed below are T cell receptor beta chains from one sample, sequenced in a study of T cell responses to AZD1222 COVID-19 vaccine. Produced via immunoSEQ multiplex PCR; TCRdb's table is partial and in-frame only. This sample has some 130,000 clones, with approximately 84% found just once. Here the sequenced sample was peripheral blood, taken on day 0 of AZD1222 vaccination. These receptors originate from an adult in good health. Both conserved end residues are part of each CDR3. Fields, in order: J gene, V gene, D gene, clone size, CDR3 DNA, CDR3 protein. A D gene is named only where the DNA matches it firmly. Size is omitted from some rows. Given values are once, few, many or a class for expanded clones.

j_gene: TRBJ1-5; v_gene: TRBV9; d_gene: TRBD1; abundance: NA; CDR3nt: TGTGCCAGCAGCGTACAGGGGGATGGCAATCAGCCCCAGCATTTT; CDR3aa: CASSVQGDGNQPQHF
j_gene: TRBJ1-5; v_gene: TRBV7-9; d_gene: NA; abundance: NA; CDR3nt: TGTGCCAGCAGCCAAGACACTCAGCCCCAGCATTTT; CDR3aa: CASSQDTQPQHF
j_gene: TRBJ2-7; v_gene: TRBV29-1; d_gene: TRBD1; abundance: once; CDR3nt: TGCAGCGTTGTGACAGGGAGAATATACGAGCAGTACTTC; CDR3aa: CSVVTGRIYEQYF
j_gene: TRBJ1-5; v_gene: TRBV18; d_gene: TRBD1; abundance: NA; CDR3nt: TGTGCCAGCTCACCCTCGACAGGGTTTAGCAATCAGCCCCAGCATTTT; CDR3aa: CASSPSTGFSNQPQHF
j_gene: TRBJ1-4; v_gene: TRBV12-3/TRBV12-4; d_gene: NA; abundance: NA; CDR3nt: TGTGCCAGCAGGTGGACTAATGAAAAACTGTTTTTT; CDR3aa: CASRWTNEKLFF
j_gene: TRBJ2-1; v_gene: TRBV27; d_gene: NA; abundance: NA; CDR3nt: TGTGCCAGCAGTCCGACGGCTCCCCGTTACAATGAGCAGTTCTTC; CDR3aa: CASSPTAPRYNEQFF
j_gene: TRBJ1-2; v_gene: TRBV19; d_gene: NA; abundance: once; CDR3nt: TGTGCCAGTGGCTTAGCGGACTATGGCTACACCTTC; CDR3aa: CASGLADYGYTF
j_gene: TRBJ1-1; v_gene: TRBV6-2/TRBV6-3; d_gene: NA; abundance: NA; CDR3nt: TGTGCCAGCAGTCTAGGAGGGGGCACTGAAGCTTTCTTT; CDR3aa: CASSLGGGTEAFF
j_gene: TRBJ1-5; v_gene: TRBV7-7; d_gene: NA; abundance: NA; CDR3nt: TGTGCTAGCAGCAAAAAAGCGGGATCTCAGCCCCAGCATTTT; CDR3aa: CASSKKAGSQPQHF
j_gene: TRBJ1-5; v_gene: TRBV15; d_gene: NA; abundance: NA; CDR3nt: TGTGCCACCAGCAGAGAGGCCCGGGGCCGGAATCAGCCCCAGCATTTT; CDR3aa: CATSREARGRNQPQHF
j_gene: TRBJ1-3; v_gene: TRBV5-1; d_gene: TRBD1; abundance: NA; CDR3nt: TGCGCCAGCAGCTTGGGAGGACAGGGCAATAGAAACACCATATATTTT; CDR3aa: CASSLGGQGNRNTIYF
j_gene: TRBJ1-2; v_gene: TRBV11-2; d_gene: NA; abundance: few; CDR3nt: TGTGCCAGCAGTGACACTAACTATGGCTACACCTTC; CDR3aa: CASSDTNYGYTF
j_gene: TRBJ1-1; v_gene: TRBV6-5; d_gene: TRBD1; abundance: NA; CDR3nt: TGTGCCAGCAGTTACACAGGGGCGATGAACACTGAAGCTTTCTTT; CDR3aa: CASSYTGAMNTEAFF
j_gene: TRBJ1-1; v_gene: TRBV24-1; d_gene: TRBD1; abundance: NA; CDR3nt: TGTGCCACCAGTGACTCGGGACAGGGTGGGTACACTGAAGCTTTCTTT; CDR3aa: CATSDSGQGGYTEAFF
j_gene: TRBJ2-7; v_gene: TRBV3-1/TRBV3-2; d_gene: NA; abundance: NA; CDR3nt: TGTGCCAGCAGCCCCGGGGTTCGTCCGGGCAGGGCTCGTCACGAGCAGTACTTC; CDR3aa: CASSPGVRPGRARHEQYF
j_gene: TRBJ2-7; v_gene: TRBV5-1; d_gene: NA; abundance: few; CDR3nt: TGCGCCAGCAGCTTGGCCAAAGAACTCGAACAGTACTTC; CDR3aa: CASSLAKELEQYF
j_gene: TRBJ2-3; v_gene: TRBV7-3; d_gene: TRBD2; abundance: NA; CDR3nt: TGTGCCAGTCGGGCTTCGCAAGGCCTAGCGGGGGGCCTATTGTATTTT; CDR3aa: CASRASQGLAGGLLYF
j_gene: TRBJ2-1; v_gene: TRBV27; d_gene: NA; abundance: NA; CDR3nt: TGTGCCAGCAGTCCCTTGGTCCCCGGGGTATTAGACTCCTACAATGAGCAGTTCTTC; CDR3aa: CASSPLVPGVLDSYNEQFF
j_gene: TRBJ2-7; v_gene: TRBV4-3; d_gene: TRBD1; abundance: NA; CDR3nt: TGCGCCAGCAGCCAAGCGGGGACAGGGGCTACCTACGAGCAGTACTTC; CDR3aa: CASSQAGTGATYEQYF
j_gene: TRBJ1-5; v_gene: TRBV3-1/TRBV3-2; d_gene: TRBD1; abundance: NA; CDR3nt: TGTGCCAGCAGCGGGACAGAAAATCAGCCCCAGCATTTT; CDR3aa: CASSGTENQPQHF
j_gene: TRBJ1-6; v_gene: TRBV11-2; d_gene: NA; abundance: few; CDR3nt: TGTGCCAGCAGCTCCCACGGTGGGGGGCCCCTCCACTTT; CDR3aa: CASSSHGGGPLHF
j_gene: TRBJ2-3; v_gene: TRBV11-2; d_gene: NA; abundance: NA; CDR3nt: TGTGCCGCCGGCACAGATACGCAGTATTTT; CDR3aa: CAAGTDTQYF
j_gene: TRBJ1-6; v_gene: TRBV10-3; d_gene: TRBD1; abundance: NA; CDR3nt: TGTGCCATCAGTTCGGACAGGGGGCCTAATTCACCCCTCCACTTT; CDR3aa: CAISSDRGPNSPLHF
j_gene: TRBJ2-7; v_gene: TRBV3-1/TRBV3-2; d_gene: NA; abundance: NA; CDR3nt: TGTGCCAGCAGCCAAGTGTTGTCTACCGAGCAGTACTTC; CDR3aa: CASSQVLSTEQYF
j_gene: TRBJ2-7; v_gene: TRBV27; d_gene: NA; abundance: NA; CDR3nt: TGTGCCAGCAGTTTCAAGGTACAGGGACCCTACGAGCAGTACTTC; CDR3aa: CASSFKVQGPYEQYF
j_gene: TRBJ2-2; v_gene: TRBV7-6; d_gene: NA; abundance: NA; CDR3nt: TGTGCCAGCAGCTGGAGACCGGGACGGGGCACCGGGGAGCTGTTTTTT; CDR3aa: CASSWRPGRGTGELFF
j_gene: TRBJ1-2; v_gene: TRBV19; d_gene: NA; abundance: NA; CDR3nt: TGTGCCAGTACCCCCGGGACATGGGCCTACACCTTC; CDR3aa: CASTPGTWAYTF
j_gene: TRBJ2-6; v_gene: TRBV11-2; d_gene: NA; abundance: NA; CDR3nt: TGTGCCAGCAGCTTACCGAAACTTGGGTATACTAGGGCCAACGTCCTGACTTTC; CDR3aa: CASSLPKLGYTRANVLTF
j_gene: TRBJ2-3; v_gene: TRBV7-9; d_gene: NA; abundance: NA; CDR3nt: TGTGCCAGCAGCTTATCAGGGTTGGGGACAGATACGCAGTATTTT; CDR3aa: CASSLSGLGTDTQYF
j_gene: TRBJ2-1; v_gene: TRBV7-9; d_gene: NA; abundance: NA; CDR3nt: TGTGCCAGCAGCTTAGCGCTGAAGGGCAATGAGCAGTTCTTC; CDR3aa: CASSLALKGNEQFF
j_gene: TRBJ1-1; v_gene: TRBV10-2; d_gene: NA; abundance: NA; CDR3nt: TGCGCCAGCAGTGAGGCTGGGGGCGTCACTGAAGCTTTCTTT; CDR3aa: CASSEAGGVTEAFF
j_gene: TRBJ2-2; v_gene: TRBV4-3; d_gene: NA; abundance: few; CDR3nt: TGCGCCAGCAGCCAAGTTCCGACAGCGGGCACCGGGGAGCTGTTTTTT; CDR3aa: CASSQVPTAGTGELFF
j_gene: TRBJ1-2; v_gene: TRBV19; d_gene: TRBD1; abundance: NA; CDR3nt: TGTGCCAGTAGTTCAGGGGACAGGATCTATGGCTACACCTTC; CDR3aa: CASSSGDRIYGYTF
j_gene: TRBJ2-3; v_gene: TRBV9; d_gene: TRBD2; abundance: NA; CDR3nt: TGTGCCAGCAGCGTGATGCCTAGCGGGGGGGCTAGGGCAGATACGCAGTATTTT; CDR3aa: CASSVMPSGGARADTQYF
j_gene: TRBJ1-5; v_gene: TRBV21-1; d_gene: NA; abundance: NA; CDR3nt: TGTGCCAGCGTCCCAGGCCGGATGAGCGATCAGCCCCAGCATTTT; CDR3aa: CASVPGRMSDQPQHF
j_gene: TRBJ2-7; v_gene: TRBV2; d_gene: NA; abundance: few; CDR3nt: TGTGCCAGCAGTGTTGGCAGGGAAGTAGCGGTGCAGTACTTC; CDR3aa: CASSVGREVAVQYF
j_gene: TRBJ1-6; v_gene: TRBV7-9; d_gene: NA; abundance: NA; CDR3nt: TGTGCCAGCAGCTCAGAGCGGGCCCTCCACTTT; CDR3aa: CASSSERALHF
j_gene: TRBJ1-1; v_gene: TRBV6-1; d_gene: TRBD1; abundance: NA; CDR3nt: TGTGTCAGCAGTGACAGGGTCACTGAAGCTTTCTTT; CDR3aa: CVSSDRVTEAFF
j_gene: TRBJ1-5; v_gene: TRBV27; d_gene: NA; abundance: NA; CDR3nt: TGTGCCAGCAGTTTATCAGGGGAAGGCAATCAGCCCCAGCATTTT; CDR3aa: CASSLSGEGNQPQHF
j_gene: TRBJ2-2; v_gene: TRBV4-1; d_gene: NA; abundance: NA; CDR3nt: TGCGCCAGCAGCCAACTAGTACAGGGAACCGGGGAGCTGTTTTTT; CDR3aa: CASSQLVQGTGELFF
j_gene: TRBJ2-1; v_gene: TRBV19; d_gene: NA; abundance: NA; CDR3nt: TGTGCCAGTAGTATGGCTACAGGTTCCTACAATGAGCAGTTCTTC; CDR3aa: CASSMATGSYNEQFF
j_gene: TRBJ1-6; v_gene: TRBV28; d_gene: NA; abundance: NA; CDR3nt: TGTGCCAGCAGCCAACCGGGAAAAATTAATTCACCCCTCCACTTT; CDR3aa: CASSQPGKINSPLHF
j_gene: TRBJ1-5; v_gene: TRBV27; d_gene: NA; abundance: NA; CDR3nt: TGTGCCAGCAGTTCGCTGGGCCTCCTTGGGCAGCCCCAGCATTTT; CDR3aa: CASSSLGLLGQPQHF
j_gene: TRBJ1-5; v_gene: TRBV5-1; d_gene: NA; abundance: NA; CDR3nt: TGCGCCAGCAGCTTGGAGGGGGGCGCCCAGCATTTT; CDR3aa: CASSLEGGAQHF
j_gene: TRBJ1-2; v_gene: TRBV19; d_gene: TRBD1; abundance: NA; CDR3nt: TGTGCCAGTAGACCGACAGGGCGGTGGGATGGCTACACCTTC; CDR3aa: CASRPTGRWDGYTF
j_gene: TRBJ1-1; v_gene: TRBV9; d_gene: TRBD1; abundance: NA; CDR3nt: TGTGCCAGCAGCAACCAGGACAGGGGCACTGAAGCTTTCTTT; CDR3aa: CASSNQDRGTEAFF
j_gene: TRBJ1-3; v_gene: TRBV29-1; d_gene: NA; abundance: once; CDR3nt: TGCAGCGTTGAAAACGGGGAGCTCTCTGGAAACACCATATATTTT; CDR3aa: CSVENGELSGNTIYF
j_gene: TRBJ2-7; v_gene: TRBV5-1; d_gene: NA; abundance: NA; CDR3nt: TGCGCCAGCAGCCTGGGACTTCCCTACGAGCAGTACTTC; CDR3aa: CASSLGLPYEQYF
j_gene: TRBJ1-1; v_gene: TRBV5-5; d_gene: TRBD1; abundance: NA; CDR3nt: TGTGCCAGCAGCCCACAGGGGGCGCGGAACACTGAAGCTTTCTTT; CDR3aa: CASSPQGARNTEAFF
j_gene: TRBJ1-4; v_gene: TRBV9; d_gene: TRBD1; abundance: NA; CDR3nt: TGTGCCAGCAGTCGGGACAGGCAAAATGAAAAACTGTTTTTT; CDR3aa: CASSRDRQNEKLFF
j_gene: TRBJ1-2; v_gene: TRBV11-2; d_gene: NA; abundance: NA; CDR3nt: TGTGCCAGCAGCCCAAGCCCCGGGGATGGCTACACCTTC; CDR3aa: CASSPSPGDGYTF
j_gene: TRBJ2-2; v_gene: TRBV29-1; d_gene: NA; abundance: NA; CDR3nt: TGCAGCGCCGGAGGGTCAGGGTACACCGGGGAGCTGTTTTTT; CDR3aa: CSAGGSGYTGELFF
j_gene: TRBJ1-2; v_gene: TRBV5-1; d_gene: TRBD1; abundance: NA; CDR3nt: TGCGCCAGCAGCCCGGGACAGCCCGGGGAGGGCTACACCTTC; CDR3aa: CASSPGQPGEGYTF
j_gene: TRBJ1-5; v_gene: TRBV2; d_gene: NA; abundance: NA; CDR3nt: TGTGCCAGCGGGGGGGAGGGGCGCATAAGCAATCAGCCCCAGCATTTT; CDR3aa: CASGGEGRISNQPQHF
j_gene: TRBJ1-5; v_gene: TRBV5-1; d_gene: NA; abundance: NA; CDR3nt: TGCGCCAGCAGCTTGGATTCTAGGGGGGATCAGCCCCAGCATTTT; CDR3aa: CASSLDSRGDQPQHF
j_gene: TRBJ2-2; v_gene: TRBV19; d_gene: NA; abundance: NA; CDR3nt: TGTGCCAGTAGTGCGGGGAGGACAGTCCGCGGGGAGCTGTTTTTT; CDR3aa: CASSAGRTVRGELFF
j_gene: TRBJ2-3; v_gene: TRBV6-5; d_gene: NA; abundance: NA; CDR3nt: TGTGCCAGCAGTAAGGACTGGGCGCGCACAGATACGCAGTATTTT; CDR3aa: CASSKDWARTDTQYF